One and the same sample provided the 14 T cell receptor beta chains below, sequenced in a study of T-cell memory formation after mild COVID-19 (dated by TCRdb to the early 2020s). The protocol used for the library was 5' RACE. The sequencing machine was an Illumina NovaSeq 6000. TCRdb reprocessing: public reads trimmed at Q25 with fastp, clones called with MiXCR, in-frame beta chains kept. Identical CDR3 protein sequences are pooled into one entry, listed with their most common genes and DNA. This sample is represented by a few hundred thousand distinct CDR3 sequences; 10% of them were singletons. The ten largest clones represent around 2.9% of the sample. Sample: PBMCs or a T cell subset sorted from them (not recorded which). All receptors derive from a young man who had mild COVID-19 (a few samples of this study predate the infection). The sample titles of this study are shuffled in the database, so cell type and time point are left out; the donor was told from shared clones.

This clonotype appeared a few times. The V gene is TRBV7-9, the J gene TRBJ1-4; TRBD1 is a possible D gene (5 bases). The V gene's germline CDR1 is SEHNR and CDR2 FQNEAQ (reference sequence). V lost 6 bases, J lost 5 bases, and 16 bases lay in between. CDR3 length equals 15 residues. The CDR3 DNA is TGTGCCAGCAGAAACGGGGGGAGCCAAAATGAAAAACTGTTTTTT. Residues: CASRNGGSQNEKLFF.

V and J are TRBV10-1 and TRBJ2-2; 7 nucleotides agree with TRBD1. Germline V gene data show CDR1 as WNHNN and CDR2 as SYGVQD (reference sequence). CDR3 length equals 13 residues. The junction had 4 bases not matched to a gene; V was cut back by 8 bases and J by 4 bases. The CDR3 region has the DNA TGCGCCAGCGGGGACAGTATCACCGGGGAGCTGTTTTTT. This encodes CASGDSITGELFF.

This clonotype was detected a few times. The chain employs TRBV14 and TRBJ1-6; D is perhaps TRBD1 (5 bases). Between the trimmed V and J ends, which lost 1 base and 14 bases, there was a span of 12 bases. The length of the CDR3 is 13 residues. Looked up from germline, CDR1 is SGHDN and CDR2 is FVKESK. CDR3: CASSQVAQGALHF. CDR3 DNA: TGTGCCAGCAGCCAAGTTGCGCAGGGAGCCCTCCACTTT.

There are many counts of this clonotype. This chain links TRBV30 with TRBJ2-7, with 11 bases matching TRBD1. Trimming cost V 1 base and J 1 base; bases outside gene matches: 9. This CDR3 has 17 amino acids. Germline values: CDR1 GTSNPN, CDR2 SVGIG (reference sequence). The CDR3 nucleotides are TGTGCCTGGAGTGCCGGACAGGGGGCGATAGGATCCTACGAGCAGTACTTC. Protein: CAWSAGQGAIGSYEQYF.

The V call is TRBV6-2 or TRBV6-3, the J call TRBJ2-1, with D unresolved. The CDR3 has 11 residues. Germline-derived CDR1 and CDR2 are MNHEY and SVGEGT. The germline V and J ends were trimmed by 7 bases and 10 bases, with 11 bases remaining between them. The CDR3 sequence is CASTLRAEQFF. The CDR3 DNA follows: TGTGCCAGCACCCTCCGGGCGGAGCAGTTCTTC.

The rearrangement links TRBV6-5 to TRBJ1-5, with TRBD1 as a possible D gene (5 bases). Looked up from germline, CDR1 is MNHEY and CDR2 is SVGAGI. V gave up 5 bases and J gave up 9 bases, with 11 bases separating them. The CDR3 extends over 12 amino acids. As DNA, the CDR3 is TGTGCCAGCAGTCGTATTGGGGGGCCCCAGCATTTT. This codes for CASSRIGGPQHF.

The chain's CDR3 is CSALPPVGNEKLFF. CDR3 sequence (DNA): TGCAGTGCCCTACCGCCGGTAGGGAATGAAAAACTGTTTTTT. The chain recombines TRBV20-1 with TRBJ1-4; D is undetermined. Trimming pared 6 bases from V and 5 bases from J, leaving 16 bases between. Per the germline V gene, CDR1 is DFQATT and CDR2 is SNEGSKA (reference sequence). This CDR3 is built from 14 residues.

This clonotype was seen only a few times. The V and J genes are TRBV12-3 or TRBV12-4 and TRBJ2-7; tentatively, D is TRBD1 (6 bases). The V gene lost 2 bases and the J gene lost 6 bases, with 17 bases spanning the gap. The CDR3 is made up of 15 amino acids. CDR3: CASSLIPTGSGEQYF. For the CDR3, the DNA is TGTGCCAGCAGTTTAATCCCGACAGGTTCAGGCGAGCAGTACTTC.

This clonotype has ten or more counts. The chain employs TRBV5-1 and TRBJ2-3, with 8 positions matching TRBD1. V gave up 4 bases and J gave up 3 bases; unmatched junction bases: 10. Looked up from germline, CDR1 is SGHRS and CDR2 is YFSETQ. The CDR3 loop spans 16 amino acids. CDR3 sequence reads: CASSRTTGVVTDTQYF. The CDR3, as DNA: TGCGCCAGCAGCCGAACGACAGGGGTTGTGACAGATACGCAGTATTTT.

The V call is TRBV18, the J call TRBJ1-4; 8 bases match TRBD1. Looked up from germline, CDR1 is KGHSH and CDR2 is LQKENI. The CDR3 contains 16 residues. The V and J ends lost 4 bases and 1 base, in that order; junction bases with no gene match: 5. The CDR3: CASSLNDRGTNEKLFF. CDR3 nucleotide sequence: TGTGCCAGCTCACTAAACGACAGGGGAACTAATGAAAAACTGTTTTTT.

J is TRBJ2-2 and V is TRBV7-2; 9 bases fit TRBD2. The ends lost 0 bases at V and 4 bases at J; junction bases unmatched: 0. In germline, CDR1 is SGHTA, CDR2 FQGNSA. The CDR3 spans 15 residues. The CDR3: CASSLALAGTGELFF. The CDR3 DNA is TGTGCCAGCAGCTTAGCACTAGCGGGCACCGGGGAGCTGTTTTTT.

This clonotype was seen at least ten times. The V and J genes are TRBV7-2 and TRBJ2-1; a possible D gene is TRBD1 (5 bases). This CDR3 comprises 14 residues. Germline V gene lookup returns CDR1 SGHTA and CDR2 FQGNSA. Trimming left V 2 bases short and J 12 bases short, with 17 bases between. The CDR3, as DNA: TGTGCCAGCAGCTTAAACGGTCCAGGGCAGGTGCAGTTCTTC. Its protein is CASSLNGPGQVQFF.

This clonotype showed up just a few times. V and J are TRBV6-6 and TRBJ1-5, with D uncertain. The CDR3 is 15 residues long. CDR1 and CDR2 from the germline V gene are MNHNY and SVGAGI (reference sequence). Between the trimmed V and J ends, which lost 0 bases and 10 bases, there was a span of 16 bases. CDR3 protein: CASSYSGGRWGPQHF. The CDR3 coding sequence is TGTGCCAGCAGTTACTCAGGCGGGAGATGGGGACCCCAGCATTTT.

This clonotype was counted only a few times. The chain joins TRBV3-1 to TRBJ2-5, with no clear D. V lost 3 bases, J lost 2 bases, and 13 bases lay in between. CDR1 is LGHDT and CDR2 is YNNKEL in the germline V gene (reference sequence). CDR3 size: 15 residues. This CDR3 is CASSHSWQTQETQYF. The DNA of the CDR3 is TGTGCCAGCAGCCATTCCTGGCAGACTCAAGAGACCCAGTACTTC.